One and the same sample provided the 24 T cell receptor beta chains below, sequenced in a study of T cells in Graves' hyperthyroidism and ophthalmopathy. The investigators amplified TCR beta CDR3 regions from RNA transcripts. A set of HTBI primers served as the primers for a first-round RT-PCR of the TCR CDR3. TCRdb reprocessed the multiplex PCR reads via MiXCR and lists one record per CDR3 protein. The sample consists of fewer than 850,000 distinct CDR3 sequences, 17% of them appearing once. The sequencing input was blood. These receptors all stem from a man aged 50 or older with Graves' hyperthyroidism.

The chain recombines TRBV28 with TRBJ2-5; 14 nucleotides agree with TRBD2. Germline assignment: CDR1 MDHEN and CDR2 SYDVKM. The CDR3 consists of 16 residues. The junction had 7 bases not matched to a gene; V was cut back by 6 bases and J by 4 bases. This chain's CDR3 is CASSISGLAGVETQYF. CDR3 in DNA: TGTGCCAGCAGCATCTCGGGACTAGCGGGAGTAGAGACCCAGTACTTC.

V gene TRBV5-1 combines with J gene TRBJ2-3, with TRBD2 matching over 8 bases. Germline assignment: CDR1 SGHRS and CDR2 YFSETQ. The V gene end was trimmed by 0 bases and the J gene end by 0 bases; junction bases not matched to a gene: 6. The CDR3 covers 17 residues. The CDR3 protein is CASSLGLAGPSTDTQYF. The CDR3 DNA follows: TGCGCCAGCAGCTTGGGGCTAGCGGGCCCTAGCACAGATACGCAGTATTTT.

The chain uses TRBV6-2 or TRBV6-3 and TRBJ2-1, with D tentatively TRBD1 (6 bases). This CDR3 comprises 13 residues. Trimming shortened V by 7 bases and J by 4 bases, and 11 bases separated the two germline ends. Germline V lookup: CDR1 MNHEY, CDR2 SVGEGT. The CDR3 is CASTTGQYNEQFF. DNA of the CDR3: TGTGCCAGCACCACAGGGCAGTACAATGAGCAGTTCTTC.

In its sample, this clonotype was seen a few times. The chain couples TRBV5-5 to TRBJ2-1, with a tentative D call TRBD2 (7 bases). This CDR3 spans 18 amino acids. The germline gives CDR1 SGHKS, CDR2 YYEKEE (reference sequence). V gave up 0 bases and J gave up 3 bases, with 19 bases separating them. CDR3: CASSLAESGGPVYNEQFF. In nucleotides, the CDR3 is TGTGCCAGCAGCTTGGCCGAATCCGGGGGGCCGGTCTACAATGAGCAGTTCTTC.

This chain uses TRBV19 with TRBJ2-7, with a weak D call TRBD2 (5 bases). Germline CDR1 is LNHDA and CDR2 is SQIVND (reference sequence). The CDR3 extends over 15 amino acids. V was cut by 1 base and J by 4 bases, with 14 bases left in between. The CDR3 sequence is CASSIVPRDGYEQYF. DNA of the CDR3: TGTGCCAGTAGTATAGTACCCCGGGATGGTTACGAGCAGTACTTC.

Many counts were recorded for this clonotype. The chain combines TRBV2 with TRBJ1-6; D call uncertain. CDR3 size: 12 residues. V shed 3 bases and J shed 8 bases, with 5 bases lying between them. Germline V gene data show CDR1 as SNHLY and CDR2 as FYNNEI. CDR3 nucleotide sequence: TGTGCCAGCAGTGATTGGGATTCACCCCTCCACTTT. This sequence encodes CASSDWDSPLHF.

This clonotype was observed a handful of times. This chain connects TRBV7-9 to TRBJ2-3; tentatively, D is TRBD2 (5 bases). V was clipped by 6 bases and J by 2 bases, with 15 bases between them. The CDR3 spans 15 residues. Germline assignment: CDR1 SEHNR and CDR2 FQNEAQ (reference sequence). CDR3 amino acids: CASRSGLHDTDTQYF. CDR3 bases: TGTGCCAGCAGATCAGGACTGCACGACACAGATACGCAGTATTTT.

This clonotype was counted many times. This chain uses TRBV10-3 with TRBJ1-1; tentatively, D is TRBD1 (5 bases). CDR1 ENHRY and CDR2 SYGVKD come from the germline V gene. Trimming removed 3 bases at V and 11 bases at J, with 19 bases between. This CDR3 has 14 amino acids. The CDR3 reads CAISEGFVDRRAFF. CDR3 sequence (DNA): TGTGCCATCAGTGAAGGCTTTGTCGACAGAAGGGCTTTCTTT.

The gene calls are TRBV7-3 and TRBJ2-3; D not certain. The CDR3 extends over 14 amino acids. V lost 5 bases and J 1 base, leaving 10 bases between the germline ends. Germline lookup yields CDR1 SGHTA and CDR2 FQGTGA. This CDR3 reads CASSPWLRTDTQYF. CDR3 in DNA: TGTGCCAGCAGCCCTTGGTTACGCACAGATACGCAGTATTTT.

This chain links TRBV3-1 with TRBJ2-2; D not certain. CDR1 and CDR2 from the germline V gene are LGHDT and YNNKEL (reference sequence). V was pared by 4 bases and J by 6 bases, with 6 bases between. The CDR3 contains 12 residues. CDR3 DNA: TGTGCCAGCAGCCGAGAGGCCGGGGAGCTGTTTTTT. This translates into CASSREAGELFF.

This clonotype turned up a few times. This chain joins TRBV19 and TRBJ2-1, with D possibly matching TRBD2 (5 bases). The CDR3 contains 16 residues. Trimming removed 3 bases from V and 5 bases from J, with 17 bases in between. The V gene's germline CDR1 is LNHDA and CDR2 SQIVND (reference sequence). This chain's CDR3 is CASSMVRSDWDNEQFF. CDR3 DNA: TGTGCCAGTAGTATGGTCCGATCGGACTGGGACAATGAGCAGTTCTTC.

This clonotype was seen ten or more times. The chain carries TRBV28 and TRBJ1-1, with D tentatively TRBD1 (6 bases). Germline loops: CDR1 MDHEN, CDR2 SYDVKM. V gave up 6 bases and J gave up 2 bases, with 13 bases separating them. The CDR3 covers 14 residues. The CDR3 DNA reads TGTGCCAGCAGCCCCCGGACAGTCAACACTGAAGCTTTCTTT. Protein: CASSPRTVNTEAFF.

This clonotype was observed at least ten times. The chain joins TRBV28 to TRBJ1-1; D remains ambiguous. This CDR3 comprises 12 residues. V lost 3 bases and J lost 6, with 8 bases in between. The germline V gene has CDR1 MDHEN and CDR2 SYDVKM. CDR3 protein: CASSFMRSEAFF. Written as DNA, the CDR3 is TGTGCCAGCAGTTTTATGCGGTCTGAAGCTTTCTTT. Looking up the rest from reference TRBV28 and TRBJ1-1 gives the full variable domain: DVKVTQSSRYLVKRTGEKVFLECVQDMDHENMFWYRQDPGLGLRLIYFSYDVKMKEKGDIPEGYSVSREKKERFSLILESASTNQTSMYLCASSFMRSEAFFGQGTRLTVV.

This rearrangement joins TRBV24-1 to TRBJ2-1, with 8 bases identical to TRBD1. This CDR3 is built from 21 residues. The V and J ends lost 5 bases and 3 bases, in that order; junction bases with no gene match: 23. Germline V gene lookup returns CDR1 KGHDR and CDR2 SFDVKD. The CDR3 sequence is CATSGRTGSNPYTENYNEQFF. The CDR3 DNA follows: TGTGCCACCAGTGGTCGGACAGGGAGCAACCCGTACACCGAAAACTACAATGAGCAGTTCTTC.

The V and J genes are TRBV12-3 or TRBV12-4 and TRBJ2-5; D might be TRBD2 (6 bases). V lost 5 bases to trimming and J lost 1 base, with 17 bases between them. This CDR3 contains 16 residues. This CDR3 reads CASSTRPGGPQETQYF. DNA for the CDR3: TGTGCCAGCAGTACACGCCCCGGGGGACCCCAAGAGACCCAGTACTTC.

The chain has TRBV5-1 and TRBJ2-1; 13 positions match TRBD2. Germline V lookup: CDR1 SGHRS, CDR2 YFSETQ. This CDR3 comprises 19 residues. With 0 bases clipped from V and 0 bases from J, the junction kept 6 bases outside the gene matches. The CDR3 loop reads CASSLGGLAGVSSYNEQFF. The DNA for the CDR3 is TGCGCCAGCAGCTTGGGAGGACTAGCGGGGGTGAGCTCCTACAATGAGCAGTTCTTC. The whole variable domain, remainder taken from reference TRBV5-1 and TRBJ2-1, is KAGVTQTPRYLIKTRGQQVTLSCSPISGHRSVSWYQQTPGQGLQFLFEYFSETQRNKGNFPGRFSGRQFSNSRSEMNVSTLELGDSALYLCASSLGGLAGVSSYNEQFFGPGTRLTVL.

This clonotype occurred a few times. The chain uses TRBV6-6 and TRBJ2-1; 9 nucleotides match TRBD2. Germline-derived CDR1 and CDR2 are MNHNY and SVGAGI (reference sequence). The CDR3 runs to 16 residues. V was pared by 0 bases and J by 2 bases, with 2 bases of the junction left unmatched. CDR3 protein: CASSYSVAGAYNEQFF. DNA of the CDR3: TGTGCCAGCAGTTACTCGGTAGCGGGAGCCTACAATGAGCAGTTCTTC.

This clonotype was seen at least ten times. The J gene is TRBJ2-5, the V gene TRBV9; 9 nucleotides align to TRBD1. Looked up from germline, CDR1 is SGDLS and CDR2 is YYNGEE. The V gene end was trimmed by 4 bases and the J gene end by 4 bases; junction bases not matched to a gene: 8. This CDR3 region has 15 residues. The CDR3 DNA is TGTGCCAGCAGCAGAAACAGGGGGCACGGAGAGACCCAGTACTTC. It encodes CASSRNRGHGETQYF.

The rearrangement links TRBV29-1 to TRBJ2-6, with D unresolved. The CDR3 runs to 14 residues. The germline gives CDR1 SQVTM, CDR2 ANQGSEA. Trimming stripped 5 bases from V and 0 bases from J, with 8 bases between. The CDR3 loop reads CSVTPSSGANVLTF. The CDR3 DNA reads as TGCAGCGTTACGCCGAGCTCTGGGGCCAACGTCCTGACTTTC.

This clonotype was found a few times. This rearrangement joins TRBV27 to TRBJ1-2; no reliable D call. V was cut by 3 bases and J by 3 bases, with 14 bases left in between. Germline V gene lookup returns CDR1 MNHEY and CDR2 SMNVEV (reference sequence). The CDR3 consists of 15 residues. The CDR3 region is CASSFSGRGDYGYTF. CDR3 nucleotides: TGTGCCAGCAGTTTCTCCGGTCGGGGTGACTATGGCTACACCTTC.

This clonotype has more than one count but fewer than ten. The rearrangement links TRBV28 to TRBJ2-7; TRBD1 might be the D (6 bases). The CDR3 has 15 residues. Germline CDR1 is MDHEN and CDR2 is SYDVKM. V lost 5 bases and J 3 bases, leaving 17 bases between the germline ends. The CDR3 is CASSAEQGRGYEQYF. The CDR3 nucleotides read TGTGCCAGCAGTGCCGAACAGGGTAGAGGCTACGAGCAGTACTTC.

This clonotype was seen more than once but under ten times. This chain joins TRBV7-3 and TRBJ1-1; D not certain. Germline V gene sequence: CDR1 SGHTA, CDR2 FQGTGA. V was shortened by 0 bases and J by 7 bases, with 9 bases between the two germline ends. The CDR3 is made up of 13 amino acids. The CDR3 nucleotides are TGTGCCAGCAGCTTAACCCTAGGCGGTGAAGCTTTCTTT. Translation gives CASSLTLGGEAFF.

Many counts were recorded for this clonotype. This chain uses TRBV5-5 with TRBJ2-1, with 10 positions matching TRBD2. V shed 6 bases and J 7 bases; nucleotides not matched to a gene: 7. The CDR3 is 14 amino acids. Per the germline V gene, CDR1 is SGHKS and CDR2 is YYEKEE (reference sequence). The CDR3 sequence: CASNPSGRGNEQFF. The DNA for the CDR3 is TGTGCCAGCAACCCTAGCGGGAGAGGAAATGAGCAGTTCTTC.

This clonotype was detected only a few times. The genes are TRBV6-1 and TRBJ1-1; D remains ambiguous. Germline CDR1 reads MNHNS; CDR2 reads SASEGT. CDR3 size: 14 residues. With 1 base removed from V and 3 bases from J, the gap between germline ends came to 9 bases. DNA of the CDR3: TGTGCCAGCAGTGAAGTAGGCGTTTACACTGAAGCTTTCTTT. Its protein is CASSEVGVYTEAFF.